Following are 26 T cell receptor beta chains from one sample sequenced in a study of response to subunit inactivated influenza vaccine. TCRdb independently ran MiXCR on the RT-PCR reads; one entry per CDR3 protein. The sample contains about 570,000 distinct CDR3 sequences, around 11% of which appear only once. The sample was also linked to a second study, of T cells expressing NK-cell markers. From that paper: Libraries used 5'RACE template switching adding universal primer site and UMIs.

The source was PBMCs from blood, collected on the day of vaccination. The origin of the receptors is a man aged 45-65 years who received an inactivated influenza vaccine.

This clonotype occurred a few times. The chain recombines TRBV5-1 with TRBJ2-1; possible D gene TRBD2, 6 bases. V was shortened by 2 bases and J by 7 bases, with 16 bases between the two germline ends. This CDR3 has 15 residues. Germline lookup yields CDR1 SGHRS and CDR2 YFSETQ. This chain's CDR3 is CASSFSGPAGNEQFF. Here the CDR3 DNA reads TGCGCCAGCAGCTTTAGCGGTCCAGCTGGGAATGAGCAGTTCTTC. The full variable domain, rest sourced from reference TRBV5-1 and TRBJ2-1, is KAGVTQTPRYLIKTRGQQVTLSCSPISGHRSVSWYQQTPGQGLQFLFEYFSETQRNKGNFPGRFSGRQFSNSRSEMNVSTLELGDSALYLCASSFSGPAGNEQFFGPGTRLTVL.

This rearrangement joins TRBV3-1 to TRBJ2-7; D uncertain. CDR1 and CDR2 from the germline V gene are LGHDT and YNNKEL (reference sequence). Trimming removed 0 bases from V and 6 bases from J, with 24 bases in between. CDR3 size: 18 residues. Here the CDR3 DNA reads TGTGCCAGCAGCCAAGATTGGAGTGTGACCTCGGCTTCGGTCGAGCAGTACTTC. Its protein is CASSQDWSVTSASVEQYF.

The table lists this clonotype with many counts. In DNA form, the CDR3 reads TGTGCCAGCAGTTTATCCGCAGGGCTAGACTCCTACGAGCAGTACTTC. Amino acid sequence: CASSLSAGLDSYEQYF. The chain has TRBV12-3 or TRBV12-4 and TRBJ2-7, with D possibly being TRBD1 (5 bases). Trimming took 2 bases from V and 0 from J, leaving 14 bases between them. The CDR3 loop spans 16 amino acids.

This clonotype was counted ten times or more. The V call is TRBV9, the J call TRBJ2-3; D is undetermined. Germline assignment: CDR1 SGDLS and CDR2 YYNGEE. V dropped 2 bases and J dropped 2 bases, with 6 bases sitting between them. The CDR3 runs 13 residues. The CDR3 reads CASSVVSTDTQYF. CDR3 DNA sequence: TGTGCCAGCAGCGTCGTCTCCACAGATACGCAGTATTTT.

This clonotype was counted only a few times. Here the CDR3 DNA reads TGTGCCAGCAGGCAGAGGGACTCCAACACCGGGGAGCTGTTTTTT. Its protein is CASRQRDSNTGELFF. J is TRBJ2-2 and V is TRBV7-8, with D possibly being TRBD2 (6 bases). Germline values: CDR1 SGHVS, CDR2 FQNEAQ. This CDR3 region has 15 residues. V was pared by 6 bases and J by 2 bases, with 13 bases between.

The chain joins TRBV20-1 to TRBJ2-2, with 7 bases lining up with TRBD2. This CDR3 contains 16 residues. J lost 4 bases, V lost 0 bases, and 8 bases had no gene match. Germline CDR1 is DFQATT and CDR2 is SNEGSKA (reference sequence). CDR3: CSARDSRTRSTGELFF. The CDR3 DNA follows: TGCAGTGCTAGAGATTCGAGGACTAGATCCACCGGGGAGCTGTTTTTT.

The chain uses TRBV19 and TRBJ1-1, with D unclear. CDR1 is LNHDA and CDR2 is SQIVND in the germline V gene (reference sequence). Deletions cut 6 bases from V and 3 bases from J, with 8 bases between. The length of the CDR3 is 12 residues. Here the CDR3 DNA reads TGTGCCAGTAGCGGACCCTACACTGAAGCTTTCTTT. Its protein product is CASSGPYTEAFF.

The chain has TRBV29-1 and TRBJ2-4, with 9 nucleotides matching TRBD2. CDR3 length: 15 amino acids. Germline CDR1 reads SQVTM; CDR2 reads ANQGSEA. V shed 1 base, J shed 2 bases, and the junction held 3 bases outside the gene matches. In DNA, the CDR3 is TGCAGCGTTGAAGTCCTAGCGGGACCCAAAAACATTCAGTACTTC. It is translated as CSVEVLAGPKNIQYF.

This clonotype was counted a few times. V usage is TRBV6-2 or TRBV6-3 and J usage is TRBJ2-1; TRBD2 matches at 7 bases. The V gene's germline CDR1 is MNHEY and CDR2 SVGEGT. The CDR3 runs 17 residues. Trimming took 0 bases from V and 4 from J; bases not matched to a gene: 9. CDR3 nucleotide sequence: TGTGCCAGCAGTTACTCGTCGCTAGCGGCCGAATACAATGAGCAGTTCTTC. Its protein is CASSYSSLAAEYNEQFF.

CDR3 in amino acids: CSAPWGSTQETQYF. Here the CDR3 DNA reads TGCAGTGCTCCTTGGGGCTCTACTCAAGAGACCCAGTACTTC. The V call is TRBV20-1, the J call TRBJ2-5, with TRBD1 as a possible D gene (5 bases). CDR3 length: 14 amino acids. Germline V gene lookup returns CDR1 DFQATT and CDR2 SNEGSKA (reference sequence). Trimming cost V 5 bases and J 2 bases, with 15 bases left between them.

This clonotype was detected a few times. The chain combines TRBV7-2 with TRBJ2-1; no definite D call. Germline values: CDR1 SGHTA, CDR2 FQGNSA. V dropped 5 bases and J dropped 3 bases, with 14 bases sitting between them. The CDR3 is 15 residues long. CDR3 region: CASSTQVEVYNEQFF. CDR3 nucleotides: TGTGCCAGCAGCACTCAGGTTGAGGTCTACAATGAGCAGTTCTTC.

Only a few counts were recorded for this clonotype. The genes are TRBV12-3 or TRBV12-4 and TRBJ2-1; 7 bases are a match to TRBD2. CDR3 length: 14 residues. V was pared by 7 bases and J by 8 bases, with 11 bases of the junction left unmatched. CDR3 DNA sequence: TGTGCCAGCAACCCTTTGGGGAGGGGCCATGAGCAGTTCTTC. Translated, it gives CASNPLGRGHEQFF.

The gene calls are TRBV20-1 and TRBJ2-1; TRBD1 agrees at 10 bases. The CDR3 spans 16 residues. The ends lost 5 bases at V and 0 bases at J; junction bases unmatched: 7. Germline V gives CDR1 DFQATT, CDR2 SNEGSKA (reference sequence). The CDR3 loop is CSALTGGLSSYNEQFF. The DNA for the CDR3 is TGCAGTGCTTTGACAGGGGGCCTCAGCTCCTACAATGAGCAGTTCTTC.

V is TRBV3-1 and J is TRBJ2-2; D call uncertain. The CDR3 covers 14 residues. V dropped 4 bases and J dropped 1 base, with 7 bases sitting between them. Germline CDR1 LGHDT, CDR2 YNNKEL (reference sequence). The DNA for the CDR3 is TGTGCCAGCAGCCCACCTTGGAACACCGGGGAGCTGTTTTTT. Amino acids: CASSPPWNTGELFF. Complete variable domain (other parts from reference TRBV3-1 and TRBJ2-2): DTAVSQTPKYLVTQMGNDKSIKCEQNLGHDTMYWYKQDSKKFLKIMFSYNNKELIINETVPNRFSPKSPDKAHLNLHINSLELGDSAVYFCASSPPWNTGELFFGEGSRLTVL.

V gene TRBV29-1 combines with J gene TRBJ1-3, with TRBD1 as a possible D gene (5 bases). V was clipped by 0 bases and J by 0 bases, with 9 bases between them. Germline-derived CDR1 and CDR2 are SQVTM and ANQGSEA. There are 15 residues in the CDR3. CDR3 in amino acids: CSVEDPGGSGNTIYF. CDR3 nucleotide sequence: TGCAGCGTTGAAGATCCTGGGGGCTCTGGAAACACCATATATTTT.

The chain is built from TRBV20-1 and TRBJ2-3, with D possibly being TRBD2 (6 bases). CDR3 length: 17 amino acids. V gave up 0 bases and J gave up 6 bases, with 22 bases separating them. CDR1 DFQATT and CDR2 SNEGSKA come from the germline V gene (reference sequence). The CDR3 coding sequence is TGCAGTGCTAGAGATCTGGGAACGGGAGATGAATTGGATACGCAGTATTTT. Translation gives CSARDLGTGDELDTQYF.

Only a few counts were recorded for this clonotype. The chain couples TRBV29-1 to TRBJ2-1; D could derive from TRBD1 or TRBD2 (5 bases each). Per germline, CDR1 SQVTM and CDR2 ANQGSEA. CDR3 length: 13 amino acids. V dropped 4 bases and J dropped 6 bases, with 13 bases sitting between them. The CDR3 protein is CSVAGREGNEQFF. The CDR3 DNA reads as TGCAGCGTTGCGGGACGCGAGGGCAATGAGCAGTTCTTC.

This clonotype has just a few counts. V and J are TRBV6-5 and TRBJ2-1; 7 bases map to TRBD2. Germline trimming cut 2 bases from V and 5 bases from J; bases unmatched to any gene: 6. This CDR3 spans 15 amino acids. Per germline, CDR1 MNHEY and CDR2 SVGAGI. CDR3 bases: TGTGCCAGCAGTTACGCCGTAGCGGGTAACAATGAGCAGTTCTTC. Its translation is CASSYAVAGNNEQFF.

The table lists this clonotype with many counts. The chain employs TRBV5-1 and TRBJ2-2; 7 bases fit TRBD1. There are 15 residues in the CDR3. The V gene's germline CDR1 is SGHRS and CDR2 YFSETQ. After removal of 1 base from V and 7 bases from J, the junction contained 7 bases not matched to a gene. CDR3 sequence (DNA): TGCGCCAGCAGCTTGCAGGGGGTGAGAGGCGGGGAGCTGTTTTTT. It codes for CASSLQGVRGGELFF. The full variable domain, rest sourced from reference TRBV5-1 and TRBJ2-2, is KAGVTQTPRYLIKTRGQQVTLSCSPISGHRSVSWYQQTPGQGLQFLFEYFSETQRNKGNFPGRFSGRQFSNSRSEMNVSTLELGDSALYLCASSLQGVRGGELFFGEGSRLTVL.

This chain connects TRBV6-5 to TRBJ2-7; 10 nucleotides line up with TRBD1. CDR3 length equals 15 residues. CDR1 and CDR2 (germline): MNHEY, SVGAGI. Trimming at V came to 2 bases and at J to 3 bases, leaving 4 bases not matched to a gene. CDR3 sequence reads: CASSYRDRGFYEQYF. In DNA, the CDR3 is TGTGCCAGCAGTTACAGGGACAGGGGTTTCTACGAGCAGTACTTC.

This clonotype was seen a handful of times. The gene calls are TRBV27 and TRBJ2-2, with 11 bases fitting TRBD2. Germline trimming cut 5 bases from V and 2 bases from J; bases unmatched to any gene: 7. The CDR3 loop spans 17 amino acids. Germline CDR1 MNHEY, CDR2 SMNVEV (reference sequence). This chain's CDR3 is CASSQLAGALNTGELFF. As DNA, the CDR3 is TGTGCCAGCAGTCAACTAGCGGGGGCCCTAAACACCGGGGAGCTGTTTTTT.

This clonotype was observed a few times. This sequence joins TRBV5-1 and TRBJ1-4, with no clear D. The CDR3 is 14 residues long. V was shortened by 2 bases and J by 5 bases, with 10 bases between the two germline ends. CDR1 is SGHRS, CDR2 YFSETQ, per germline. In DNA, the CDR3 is TGCGCCAGCAGCTTTGTACAGCCGAATGAAAAACTGTTTTTT. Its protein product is CASSFVQPNEKLFF. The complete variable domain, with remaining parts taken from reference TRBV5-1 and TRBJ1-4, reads KAGVTQTPRYLIKTRGQQVTLSCSPISGHRSVSWYQQTPGQGLQFLFEYFSETQRNKGNFPGRFSGRQFSNSRSEMNVSTLELGDSALYLCASSFVQPNEKLFFGSGTQLSVL.

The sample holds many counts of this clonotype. CDR3 coding DNA: TGTGCCAGCAGTGCCACAAGTAATCAGCCCCAGCATTTT. This gives the protein CASSATSNQPQHF. The chain is built from TRBV25-1 and TRBJ1-5; D unclear. V shed 4 bases and J shed 4 bases, with 8 bases lying between them. The CDR3 contains 13 residues. The V gene's germline CDR1 is MGHDK and CDR2 SYGVNS.

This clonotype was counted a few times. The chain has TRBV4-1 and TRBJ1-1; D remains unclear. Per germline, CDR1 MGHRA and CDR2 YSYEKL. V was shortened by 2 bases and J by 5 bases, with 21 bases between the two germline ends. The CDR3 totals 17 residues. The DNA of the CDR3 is TGCGCCAGCAGCCAACCCCGATTATACACGACGCGGACTGAAGCTTTCTTT. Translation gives CASSQPRLYTTRTEAFF.

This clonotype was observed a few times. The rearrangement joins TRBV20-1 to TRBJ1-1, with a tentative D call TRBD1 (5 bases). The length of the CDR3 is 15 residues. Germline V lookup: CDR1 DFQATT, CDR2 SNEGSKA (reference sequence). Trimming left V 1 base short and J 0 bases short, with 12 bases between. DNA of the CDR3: TGCAGTGCTAGAGGGGCAGGGCGATTGAACACTGAAGCTTTCTTT. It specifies CSARGAGRLNTEAFF.

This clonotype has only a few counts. The CDR3 loop reads CASSEMRGSPYEQYF. The CDR3 DNA is TGTGCCAGCAGTGAAATGAGGGGGTCGCCCTACGAGCAGTACTTC. V and J are TRBV6-1 and TRBJ2-7, with a tentative D call TRBD1 (6 bases). V was clipped by 2 bases and J by 2 bases, with 13 bases between them. The germline V gene has CDR1 MNHNS and CDR2 SASEGT. The CDR3 has 15 residues.